The 28 T cell receptor beta chains reported below all come from one sample, sequenced in a study of a mutant IDH1 vaccine in newly diagnosed glioma. Time point given: week 35, safety follow-up. Vaccinated patients received 300 ug of mutant IDH1 20-mer peptide per dose, with topical imiquimod. These receptors' antigens are unknown. Assay: immunoSEQ multiplex PCR; the TCRdb copy retains only in-frame clones and omits some. The sample records approximately 44,000 clones, over 65% being singletons. The sequences come from PBMCs, collected from a glioma patient whose treatment included an IDH1 peptide vaccine. These receptors all stem from a man aged 40-49 years with glioma.

The chain couples TRBV5-6 to TRBJ2-7, with a possible D match to TRBD2 (5 bases). Trimming removed 1 base from V and 6 bases from J, with 8 bases in between. The CDR3 is made up of 12 amino acids. From germline, CDR1 is SGHDT and CDR2 YYEEEE. The CDR3 DNA is TGTGCCAGCAGCTTGTCCGGGATCGAGCAGTACGTC. This encodes CASSLSGIEQYV.

This sequence joins TRBV20-1 and TRBJ2-1; no firm D call. V was clipped by 5 bases and J by 9 bases, with 11 bases between them. The CDR3 loop spans 11 amino acids. Per germline, CDR1 DFQATT and CDR2 SNEGSKA (reference sequence). The chain's CDR3 is CSAPIALEQFF. In nucleotides, the CDR3 is TGCAGTGCTCCTATAGCTCTTGAGCAGTTCTTC.

In its sample, this clone was seen once. This chain joins TRBV5-5 and TRBJ2-7; D tentatively fits TRBD1 or TRBD2 (5 bases each). The CDR3 loop spans 16 amino acids. Germline CDR1 SGHKS, CDR2 YYEKEE (reference sequence). With 0 bases removed from V and 4 bases from J, the gap between germline ends came to 17 bases. The CDR3 DNA reads as TGTGCCAGCAGCTTGGGGCCGGGGCAGAGGTCTTACGAGCAGTACGTC. Its translation: CASSLGPGQRSYEQYV.

The chain couples TRBV14 to TRBJ2-4; tentative D call: TRBD2 (5 bases). V dropped 1 base and J dropped 5 bases, with 15 bases sitting between them. The CDR3 runs to 16 residues. CDR1 and CDR2 (germline): SGHDN, FVKESK. As DNA, the CDR3 is TGTGCCAGCAGCCAAGGTGGCAGCGGCGATCAAAACATTCAGTACTTC. As protein: CASSQGGSGDQNIQYF.

The rearrangement joins TRBV10-1 to TRBJ2-7, with D uncertain. V was pared by 0 bases and J by 5 bases, with 11 bases between. The CDR3 has 14 amino acids. CDR1 and CDR2 (germline): WNHNN, SYGVQD (reference sequence). The CDR3 DNA is TGCGCCAGCAGTGAGTCGACGCGCGGCCACGAGCAGTACGTC. Translating gives CASSESTRGHEQYV.

The J gene is TRBJ2-1, the V gene TRBV11-3; possible D gene TRBD2, 6 bases. Germline V gene lookup returns CDR1 SGHNT and CDR2 YENEEA. The CDR3 consists of 12 residues. V lost 5 bases to trimming and J lost 15 bases, with 17 bases between them. The CDR3 DNA reads as TGTGCCAGCAGCATCCAGGGAGGTCTGGCGTTCTTC. This encodes CASSIQGGLAFF.

The chain recombines TRBV10-3 with TRBJ2-3; TRBD2 might be the D (6 bases). The germline V gene encodes CDR1 ENHRY and CDR2 SYGVKD. The ends were cut back, 0 bases at V and 5 bases at J, with 6 bases in the middle. This CDR3 is 13 amino acids long. The CDR3 loop is CAISESGGDTQYF. The CDR3 DNA reads as TGTGCCATCAGTGAGTCGGGGGGAGATACGCAGTATTTT.

The CDR3 sequence: CSVPAPDKAYNEQFF. CDR3 nucleotides: TGCAGCGTCCCGGCCCCGGACAAAGCCTACAATGAGCAGTTCTTC. This chain uses TRBV29-1 with TRBJ2-1, with D maybe TRBD1 (5 bases). V lost 6 bases to trimming and J lost 2 bases, with 17 bases between them. Germline assignment: CDR1 SQVTM and CDR2 ANQGSEA. The CDR3 extends over 15 amino acids.

This clone came up a few times. The rearrangement links TRBV27 to TRBJ1-1; possible D gene TRBD1, 6 bases. The CDR3 sequence is 15 residues long. Trimming took off 4 bases at V and 1 base at J, with 13 bases between the two ends. CDR1 and CDR2 from the germline V gene are MNHEY and SMNVEV (reference sequence). CDR3 sequence reads: CASSWGPAANTEAFF. The CDR3 DNA reads as TGTGCCAGCAGTTGGGGGCCGGCAGCGAACACTGAAGCTTTCTTT.

In DNA form, the CDR3 reads TGTGCCAGCAGCTCAGGTCTAGGGAGGCGGATTCCCACCTTC. Translated, it gives CASSSGLGRRIPTF. This rearrangement joins TRBV5-6 to TRBJ1-2; D call uncertain. This CDR3 is 14 amino acids long. The V end lost 3 bases, the J end lost 13 bases, and 22 bases lay between the germline ends. The V gene's germline CDR1 is SGHDT and CDR2 YYEEEE. The entire variable domain, with the rest obtained from reference TRBV5-6 and TRBJ1-2, is as follows: DAGVTQSPTHLIKTRGQQVTLRCSPKSGHDTVSWYQQALGQGPQFIFQYYEEEERQRGNFPDRFSGHQFPNYSSELNVNALLLGDSALYLCASSSGLGRRIPTFGSGTRLTVV.

The CDR3 spells CASSLDYSYNEQFF. The CDR3 bases are TGTGCCAGCAGCTTGGACTACTCCTACAATGAGCAGTTCTTC. The chain joins TRBV7-2 to TRBJ2-1; possible D gene TRBD2, 6 bases. Trimming took off 3 bases at V and 0 bases at J, with 6 bases between the two ends. This CDR3 comprises 14 residues. Per the germline V gene, CDR1 is SGHTA and CDR2 is FQGNSA.

The chain recombines TRBV7-9 with TRBJ2-3, with a tentative D call TRBD1 (6 bases). Between the trimmed V and J ends, which lost 5 bases and 6 bases, there was a span of 9 bases. Germline CDR1 reads SEHNR; CDR2 reads FQNEAQ (reference sequence). There are 12 residues in the CDR3. The CDR3 DNA is TGTGCCAGCAGCATCCAGGGGGATACGCAGTATTTT. This codes for CASSIQGDTQYF.

This rearrangement joins TRBV4-2 to TRBJ2-2; D gene ambiguous. The germline gives CDR1 LGHNA, CDR2 YNFKEQ. V gave up 0 bases and J gave up 4 bases, with 12 bases separating them. This CDR3 is 16 amino acids long. The CDR3 DNA sequence: TGTGCCAGCAGCCAAGATCCAGCTCCGACCACCGGGGAGCTGTTTTTT. This gives the protein CASSQDPAPTTGELFF.

The J gene is TRBJ2-3, the V gene TRBV7-2; 7 bases align to TRBD2. The germline V gene has CDR1 SGHTA and CDR2 FQGNSA. The junction had 4 bases not matched to a gene; V was cut back by 3 bases and J by 4 bases. The CDR3 contains 14 residues. The CDR3 region is CASSFAGVSDTQYF. The DNA of the CDR3 is TGTGCCAGCAGCTTCGCGGGAGTGTCAGATACGCAGTATTTT. The full variable domain, completed using reference TRBV7-2 and TRBJ2-3, is GAGVSQSPSNKVTEKGKDVELRCDPISGHTALYWYRQSLGQGLEFLIYFQGNSAPDKSGLPSDRFSAERTGGSVSTLTIQRTQQEDSAVYLCASSFAGVSDTQYFGPGTRLTVL.

This clone has a single count. V is TRBV27 and J is TRBJ2-3; tentative D call: TRBD1 (6 bases). V lost 3 bases, J lost 2 bases, and 12 bases lay in between. Per germline, CDR1 MNHEY and CDR2 SMNVEV (reference sequence). This CDR3 spans 15 amino acids. CDR3 sequence reads: CASSLVQGNTDTQYF. CDR3 coding DNA: TGTGCCAGCAGTTTGGTACAGGGCAACACAGATACGCAGTATTTT.

This sequence joins TRBV28 and TRBJ2-1; perhaps TRBD1 as D (5 bases). Germline CDR1 reads MDHEN; CDR2 reads SYDVKM. The germline V and J ends were trimmed by 5 bases and 7 bases, with 21 bases remaining between them. The CDR3 is 16 residues long. The CDR3 protein is CASSPQRGGSRNEQFF. DNA for the CDR3: TGTGCCAGCAGTCCCCAAAGGGGCGGCTCGAGGAATGAGCAGTTCTTC.

The chain joins TRBV5-4 to TRBJ2-7, with D uncertain. There are 13 residues in the CDR3. CDR1 is SGHNT and CDR2 is YYREEE in the germline V gene (reference sequence). V lost 0 bases and J 4 bases, leaving 8 bases between the germline ends. The DNA for the CDR3 is TGTGCCAGCAGCTTGGGGCCCCAGTACGAGCAGTACGTC. It specifies CASSLGPQYEQYV.

In its sample, this clone was seen a few times. The rearrangement uses TRBV11-2 and TRBJ2-7; D may be TRBD1 or TRBD2 (5 bases each). The V and J ends lost 0 bases and 5 bases respectively, with 17 bases between them. There are 16 residues in the CDR3. Per the germline V gene, CDR1 is SGHAT and CDR2 is FQNNGV. CDR3 region: CASSLEYAGTGNEQYF. The CDR3 DNA is TGTGCCAGCAGCTTAGAATACGCCGGGACCGGGAACGAGCAGTACTTC.

The gene calls are TRBV19 and TRBJ2-1; 9 positions agree with TRBD2. The CDR3 runs 16 residues. Trimming cost V 4 bases and J 2 bases; bases outside gene matches: 6. Germline values: CDR1 LNHDA, CDR2 SQIVND (reference sequence). The CDR3 nucleotides read TGTGCCAGTAGTACCCTAGCGGGGCCCACCTACAATGAGCAGTTCTTC. Its protein product is CASSTLAGPTYNEQFF.

This chain joins TRBV5-1 and TRBJ1-4, with D hard to call. V was clipped by 4 bases and J by 0 bases, with 10 bases between them. The CDR3 runs to 15 residues. Per germline, CDR1 SGHRS and CDR2 YFSETQ. In nucleotides, the CDR3 is TGCGCCAGCAGCCTCTACAGCGCAACTAATGAAAAACTGTTTTTT. This encodes CASSLYSATNEKLFF.

The rearrangement joins TRBV19 to TRBJ1-4; the D gene is possibly TRBD1 (6 bases). Germline V gives CDR1 LNHDA, CDR2 SQIVND (reference sequence). This CDR3 comprises 15 residues. The V and J ends lost 5 bases and 3 bases respectively, with 13 bases between them. The CDR3 coding sequence is TGTGCCAGTAGTCTTACAGGGTTAGCTAATGAAAAACTGTTTTTT. Protein: CASSLTGLANEKLFF.

The chain employs TRBV19 and TRBJ2-5, with 7 bases that match TRBD1. V was clipped by 8 bases and J by 2 bases; unmatched bases: 17. CDR3 length: 17 amino acids. Germline lookup yields CDR1 LNHDA and CDR2 SQIVND (reference sequence). The CDR3 region has the DNA TGTGCCAGTTCTGACAGGGTATTCTTTGGTGATCAAGAGACCCAGTACTTC. Its protein is CASSDRVFFGDQETQYF.

This clone was seen more than once but under ten times. The chain links TRBV5-5 to TRBJ2-3; 10 nucleotides align to TRBD2. Per the germline V gene, CDR1 is SGHKS and CDR2 is YYEKEE (reference sequence). The CDR3 covers 15 residues. V lost 5 bases to trimming and J lost 6 bases; unmatched junction nucleotides: 9. CDR3 DNA: TGTGCCAGCAGGACCTCAGCGGGAGGGGCCGATACGCAGTATTTT. As protein: CASRTSAGGADTQYF. The whole variable domain, remainder taken from reference TRBV5-5 and TRBJ2-3, is DAGVTQSPTHLIKTRGQQVTLRCSPISGHKSVSWYQQVLGQGPQFIFQYYEKEERGRGNFPDRFSARQFPNYSSELNVNALLLGDSALYLCASRTSAGGADTQYFGPGTRLTVL.

This clone was seen only once. This rearrangement joins TRBV5-4 to TRBJ1-2, with D possibly matching TRBD1 (6 bases). V was pared by 2 bases and J by 0 bases, with 17 bases between. CDR1 is SGHNT, CDR2 YYREEE, per germline (reference sequence). This CDR3 is 17 amino acids long. This CDR3 is CASSFSTGGPANYGYTF. The CDR3 nucleotides read TGTGCCAGCAGCTTCTCGACCGGGGGGCCAGCTAACTATGGCTACACCTTC.

The chain recombines TRBV5-4 with TRBJ1-1, with D tentatively TRBD1 (5 bases). Germline values: CDR1 SGHNT, CDR2 YYREEE (reference sequence). This CDR3 is 13 amino acids long. Trimming stripped 0 bases from V and 10 bases from J, with 13 bases between. The CDR3 is CASSLAQGSRAFF. The CDR3 region has the DNA TGTGCCAGCAGCTTGGCCCAGGGATCCCGAGCTTTCTTT.

The J gene is TRBJ2-2, the V gene TRBV6-6; tentative D call: TRBD1 (6 bases). The CDR3 consists of 15 residues. V was trimmed by 5 bases and J by 7 bases, leaving 17 bases between them. The V gene's germline CDR1 is MNHNY and CDR2 SVGAGI (reference sequence). The CDR3 bases are TGTGCCAGCAGTACCACTTCACAGGGCGGCGGGGAGCTGTTTTTT. This gives the protein CASSTTSQGGGELFF.

CDR3 sequence: CASGLREAGTEAFF. The CDR3 nucleotides are TGTGCTAGTGGTTTGAGGGAGGCCGGCACTGAAGCTTTCTTT. This chain joins TRBV12-5 and TRBJ1-1; unclear D gene. The CDR3 spans 14 residues. The germline gives CDR1 LGHNT, CDR2 FRNRAP. Deletions cut 2 bases from V and 4 bases from J, with 11 bases between.

The chain is built from TRBV14 and TRBJ2-1; D may match TRBD1 or TRBD2 (5 bases each). Trimming pared 0 bases from V and 7 bases from J, leaving 19 bases between. Per germline, CDR1 SGHDN and CDR2 FVKESK. CDR3 length equals 17 residues. The CDR3 DNA follows: TGTGCCAGCAGCCAAGATAGGGGAGAGGGCCTTAGGAATGAGCAGTTCTTC. Its translation is CASSQDRGEGLRNEQFF.